This entry lists 6 T cell receptor beta chains sequenced from one sample in a study of early T cells in non-severe SARS-CoV-2 infection. One entry per CDR3 protein, called by TCRdb with MiXCR from the 5' RACE reads. The sample lists some 40,000 distinct CDR3 sequences, about 4.5% seen once, with around 16% in the top ten. Sequenced input: whole blood. Every receptor here comes from an adult who was a healthcare worker with PCR-confirmed SARS-CoV-2 infection or an uninfected control (not recorded which).

This clonotype has ten or more counts. The V gene is TRBV12-3 or TRBV12-4, the J gene TRBJ2-1; 8 bases align to TRBD2. V shed 5 bases and J 7 bases; nucleotides not matched to a gene: 4. The CDR3 is made up of 13 amino acids. The DNA for the CDR3 is TGTGCCAGCAGTCAGGGACTAGTGAATGAGCAGTTCTTC. Translation: CASSQGLVNEQFF.

In this sample, this clonotype turned up many times. V usage is TRBV2 and J usage is TRBJ1-1, with D possibly TRBD1 on 5 matching bases. V lost 7 bases to trimming and J lost 2 bases, with 11 bases between them. Per germline, CDR1 SNHLY and CDR2 FYNNEI. CDR3 length: 13 amino acids. The CDR3 DNA sequence: TGTGCCAGCACCCTGGGGGAAAACACTGAAGCTTTCTTT. As protein: CASTLGENTEAFF.

This clonotype showed up many times. The chain joins TRBV10-1 to TRBJ1-1; D is undetermined. The CDR3 is 14 amino acids. Germline V CDR1 and CDR2: WNHNN, SYGVQD (reference sequence). V was cut by 5 bases and J by 1 base, with 11 bases left in between. CDR3 DNA sequence: TGCGCCAGCAGTCCCTACGTCGGGAACACTGAAGCTTTCTTT. This sequence encodes CASSPYVGNTEAFF.

This clonotype has a count of ten or more. The chain employs TRBV5-1 and TRBJ1-1, with D perhaps matching TRBD1 (5 bases). Looked up from germline, CDR1 is SGHRS and CDR2 is YFSETQ. This CDR3 has 16 amino acids. V was cut by 0 bases and J by 0 bases, with 12 bases left in between. The CDR3 coding sequence is TGCGCCAGCAGCTTGGGAGGGGCCAGGGTGAACACTGAAGCTTTCTTT. This encodes CASSLGGARVNTEAFF.

At least ten counts were recorded for this clonotype. This chain connects TRBV18 to TRBJ1-2; tentative D call: TRBD1 (6 bases). The CDR3 is made up of 13 amino acids. The V and J ends lost 3 bases and 2 bases respectively, with 7 bases between them. Per the germline V gene, CDR1 is KGHSH and CDR2 is LQKENI. DNA of the CDR3: TGTGCCAGCTCACCCGGGACAAACTATGGCTACACCTTC. The encoded protein is CASSPGTNYGYTF. The full variable domain, its missing parts supplied by reference TRBV18 and TRBJ1-2, is NAGVMQNPRHLVRRRGQEARLRCSPMKGHSHVYWYRQLPEEGLKFMVYLQKENIIDESGMPKERFSAEFPKEGPSILRIQQVVRGDSAAYFCASSPGTNYGYTFGSGTRLTVV.

In its sample, this clonotype was seen many times. V is TRBV2 and J is TRBJ1-5; D is perhaps TRBD1 (6 bases). Trimming removed 6 bases from V and 7 bases from J, with 13 bases in between. The CDR3 is 13 residues long. Germline V gene lookup returns CDR1 SNHLY and CDR2 FYNNEI. The CDR3 DNA sequence: TGTGCCAGCAGGAGGGACATTGACCAGCCCCAGCATTTT. It encodes CASRRDIDQPQHF.